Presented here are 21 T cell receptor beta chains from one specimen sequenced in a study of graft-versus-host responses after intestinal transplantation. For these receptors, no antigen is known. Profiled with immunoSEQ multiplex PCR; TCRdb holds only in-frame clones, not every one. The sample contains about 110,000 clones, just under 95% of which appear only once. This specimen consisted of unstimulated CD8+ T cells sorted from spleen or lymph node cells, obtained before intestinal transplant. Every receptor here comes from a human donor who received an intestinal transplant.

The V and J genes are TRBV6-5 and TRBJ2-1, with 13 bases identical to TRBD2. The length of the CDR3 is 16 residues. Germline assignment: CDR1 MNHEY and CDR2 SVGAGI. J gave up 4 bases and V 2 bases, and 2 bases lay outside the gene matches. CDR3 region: CASSYGGLAGYNEQFF. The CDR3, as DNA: TGTGCCAGCAGTTACGGGGGACTAGCGGGGTACAATGAGCAGTTCTTC.

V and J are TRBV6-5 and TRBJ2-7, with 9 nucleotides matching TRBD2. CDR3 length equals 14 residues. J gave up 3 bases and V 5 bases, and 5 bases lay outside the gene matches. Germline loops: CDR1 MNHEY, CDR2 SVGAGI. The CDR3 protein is CASSPGTSLYEQYF. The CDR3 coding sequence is TGTGCCAGCAGTCCCGGGACTAGCCTCTACGAGCAGTACTTC.

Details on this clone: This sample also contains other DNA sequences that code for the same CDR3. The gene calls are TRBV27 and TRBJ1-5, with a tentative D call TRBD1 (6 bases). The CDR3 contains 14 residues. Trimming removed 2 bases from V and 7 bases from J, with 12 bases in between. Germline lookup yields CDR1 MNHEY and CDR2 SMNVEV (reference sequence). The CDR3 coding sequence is TGTGCCAGCAGTTTAAGGGGGGGAGGGCAGCCCCAGCATTTT. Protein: CASSLRGGGQPQHF.

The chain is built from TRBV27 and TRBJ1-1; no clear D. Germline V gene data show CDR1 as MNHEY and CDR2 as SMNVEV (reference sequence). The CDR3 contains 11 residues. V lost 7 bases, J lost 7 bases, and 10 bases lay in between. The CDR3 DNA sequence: TGTGCCAGCATTGATGGTGTTGAAGCTTTCTTT. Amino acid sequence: CASIDGVEAFF.

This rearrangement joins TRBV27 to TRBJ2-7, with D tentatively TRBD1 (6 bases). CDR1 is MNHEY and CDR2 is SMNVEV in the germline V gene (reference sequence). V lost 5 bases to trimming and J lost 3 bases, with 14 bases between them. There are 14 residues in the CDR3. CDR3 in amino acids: CASSDGQLLYEQYF. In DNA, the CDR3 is TGTGCCAGCAGTGACGGACAGTTACTCTACGAGCAGTACTTC.

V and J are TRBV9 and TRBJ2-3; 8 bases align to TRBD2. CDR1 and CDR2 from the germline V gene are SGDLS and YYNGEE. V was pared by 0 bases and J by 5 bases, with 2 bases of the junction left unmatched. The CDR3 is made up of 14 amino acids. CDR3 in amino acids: CASSVAGGIDTQYF. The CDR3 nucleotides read TGTGCCAGCAGCGTAGCGGGAGGGATAGATACGCAGTATTTT.

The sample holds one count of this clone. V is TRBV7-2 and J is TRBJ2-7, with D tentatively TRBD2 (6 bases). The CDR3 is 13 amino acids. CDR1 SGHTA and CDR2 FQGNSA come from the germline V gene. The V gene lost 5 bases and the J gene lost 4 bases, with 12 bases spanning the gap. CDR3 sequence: CASSPNSGYEQYF. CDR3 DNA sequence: TGTGCCAGCAGCCCAAATAGCGGTTACGAGCAGTACTTC.

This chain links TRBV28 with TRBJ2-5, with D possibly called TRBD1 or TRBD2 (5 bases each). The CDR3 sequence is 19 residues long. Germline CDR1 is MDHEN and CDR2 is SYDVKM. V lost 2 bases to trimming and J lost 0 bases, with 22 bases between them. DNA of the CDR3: TGTGCCAGCAGTTTAGTTGGGGACGGAAAAAAGCGGTACCAAGAGACCCAGTACTTC. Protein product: CASSLVGDGKKRYQETQYF. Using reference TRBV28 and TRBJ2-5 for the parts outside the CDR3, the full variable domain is DVKVTQSSRYLVKRTGEKVFLECVQDMDHENMFWYRQDPGLGLRLIYFSYDVKMKEKGDIPEGYSVSREKKERFSLILESASTNQTSMYLCASSLVGDGKKRYQETQYFGPGTRLLVL.

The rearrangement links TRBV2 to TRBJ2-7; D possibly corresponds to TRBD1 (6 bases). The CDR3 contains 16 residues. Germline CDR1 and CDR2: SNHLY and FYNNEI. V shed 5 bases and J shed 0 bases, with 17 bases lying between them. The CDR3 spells CASSPPGHLISYEQYF. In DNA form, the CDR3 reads TGTGCCAGCAGTCCACCGGGACATCTCATCTCCTACGAGCAGTACTTC.

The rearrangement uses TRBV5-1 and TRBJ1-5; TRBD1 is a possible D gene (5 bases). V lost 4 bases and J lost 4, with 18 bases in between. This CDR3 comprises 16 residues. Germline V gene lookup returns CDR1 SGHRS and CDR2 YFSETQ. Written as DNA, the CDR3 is TGCGCCAGCAGCCCGGAGGGGTGGGGACTTAATCAGCCCCAGCATTTT. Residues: CASSPEGWGLNQPQHF.

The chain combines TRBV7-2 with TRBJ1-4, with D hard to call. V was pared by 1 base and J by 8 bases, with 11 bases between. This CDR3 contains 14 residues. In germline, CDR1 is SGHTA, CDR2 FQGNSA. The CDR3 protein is CASSLVEGNEKLFF. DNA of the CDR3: TGTGCCAGCAGCTTAGTAGAAGGGAACGAAAAACTGTTTTTT.

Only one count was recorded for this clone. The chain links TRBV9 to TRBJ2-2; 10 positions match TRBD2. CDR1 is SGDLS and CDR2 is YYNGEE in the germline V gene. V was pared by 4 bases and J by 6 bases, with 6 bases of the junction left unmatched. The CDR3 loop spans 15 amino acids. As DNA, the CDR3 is TGTGCCAGCAGCTGGCAAGCGGGAGGGGCCGGGGAGCTGTTTTTT. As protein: CASSWQAGGAGELFF.

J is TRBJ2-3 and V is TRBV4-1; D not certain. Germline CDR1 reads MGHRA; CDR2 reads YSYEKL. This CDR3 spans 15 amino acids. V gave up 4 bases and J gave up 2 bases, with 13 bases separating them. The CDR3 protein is CASSPWTADTDTQYF. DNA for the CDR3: TGCGCCAGCAGCCCATGGACGGCCGACACAGATACGCAGTATTTT.

Here the CDR3 reads CASSSAPPGLARGYEQYF. The CDR3 nucleotides read TGTGCCAGCAGCTCCGCCCCTCCCGGACTAGCGAGGGGCTACGAGCAGTACTTC. The V gene is TRBV7-6, the J gene TRBJ2-5; 9 nucleotides align to TRBD2. The DNA end is more similar to TRBJ2-7, so the J call may be wrong. Looked up from germline, CDR1 is SGHVS and CDR2 is FNYEAQ. The CDR3 consists of 18 residues.

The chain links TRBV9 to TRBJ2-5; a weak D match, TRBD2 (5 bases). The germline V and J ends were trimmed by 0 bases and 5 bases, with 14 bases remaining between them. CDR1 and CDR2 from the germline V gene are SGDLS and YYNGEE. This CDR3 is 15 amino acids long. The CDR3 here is CASSVDVGAPETQYF. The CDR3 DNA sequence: TGTGCCAGCAGCGTAGATGTGGGAGCCCCCGAGACCCAGTACTTC.

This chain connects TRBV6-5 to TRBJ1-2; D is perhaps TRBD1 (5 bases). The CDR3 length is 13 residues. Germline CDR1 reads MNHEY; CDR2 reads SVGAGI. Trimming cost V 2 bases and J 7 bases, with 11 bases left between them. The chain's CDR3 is CASSYGGVGGYTF. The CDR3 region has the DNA TGTGCCAGCAGTTACGGGGGAGTCGGTGGCTACACCTTC.

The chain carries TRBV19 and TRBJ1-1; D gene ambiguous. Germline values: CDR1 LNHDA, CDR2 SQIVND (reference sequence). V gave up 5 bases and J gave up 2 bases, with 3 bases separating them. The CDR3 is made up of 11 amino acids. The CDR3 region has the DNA TGTGCCAGTAGTTTCAACACTGAAGCTTTCTTT. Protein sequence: CASSFNTEAFF. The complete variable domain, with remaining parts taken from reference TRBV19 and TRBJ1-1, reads DGGITQSPKYLFRKEGQNVTLSCEQNLNHDAMYWYRQDPGQGLRLIYYSQIVNDFQKGDIAEGYSVSREKKESFPLTVTSAQKNPTAFYLCASSFNTEAFFGQGTRLTVV.

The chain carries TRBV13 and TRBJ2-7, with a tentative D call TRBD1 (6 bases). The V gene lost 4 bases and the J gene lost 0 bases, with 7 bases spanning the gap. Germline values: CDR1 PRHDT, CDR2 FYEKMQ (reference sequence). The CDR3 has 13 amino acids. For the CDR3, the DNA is TGTGCCAGCAGCTCAGGGGACTCCTACGAGCAGTACTTC. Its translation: CASSSGDSYEQYF.

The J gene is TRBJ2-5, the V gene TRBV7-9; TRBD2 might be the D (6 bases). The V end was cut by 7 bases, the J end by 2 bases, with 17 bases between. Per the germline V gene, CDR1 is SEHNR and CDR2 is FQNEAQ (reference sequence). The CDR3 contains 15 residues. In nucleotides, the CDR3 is TGTGCCAGCATTTTTGGAGGGGTCAAACAAGAGACCCAGTACTTC. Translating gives CASIFGGVKQETQYF.

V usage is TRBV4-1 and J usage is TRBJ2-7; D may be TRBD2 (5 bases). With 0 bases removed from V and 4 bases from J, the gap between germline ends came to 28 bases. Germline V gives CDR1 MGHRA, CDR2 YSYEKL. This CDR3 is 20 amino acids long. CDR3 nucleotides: TGCGCCAGCAGCCAAGATTGGGCAGGATCACGGGGTTGGAATCGGTACGAGCAGTACTTC. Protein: CASSQDWAGSRGWNRYEQYF.

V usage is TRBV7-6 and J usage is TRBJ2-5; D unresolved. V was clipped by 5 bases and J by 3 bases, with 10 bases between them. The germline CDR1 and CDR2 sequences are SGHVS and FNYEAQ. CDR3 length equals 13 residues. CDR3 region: CASSPPPEETQYF. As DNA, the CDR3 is TGTGCCAGCAGCCCCCCACCAGAAGAGACCCAGTACTTC.